The next 22 T cell receptor beta chains were all read from a single sample in a study of T cells in Graves' hyperthyroidism and ophthalmopathy. Using RNA transcripts as the source, TCR beta CDR3 regions were amplified. An initial round of RT-PCR targeting the TCR CDR3 relied on the HTBI primer set. MiXCR, applied by TCRdb to the multiplex PCR reads, yields one record per CDR3 protein. The sample lists hundreds of thousands of distinct CDR3 sequences, 15% to 19% occurring once. Source material: blood. The source of these receptors is a woman between 18 and 29 years old with Graves' hyperthyroidism.

This clonotype showed up many times. The V and J genes are TRBV2 and TRBJ2-3, with 15 bases matching TRBD2. Germline assignment: CDR1 SNHLY and CDR2 FYNNEI. There are 16 residues in the CDR3. V gave up 7 bases and J gave up 6 bases; unmatched junction bases: 8. This CDR3 reads CASKHGLAGGLDTQYF. The CDR3 nucleotides are TGTGCCAGCAAGCACGGACTAGCGGGAGGGCTTGATACGCAGTATTTT. The complete variable domain, with remaining parts taken from reference TRBV2 and TRBJ2-3, reads EPEVTQTPSHQVTQMGQEVILRCVPISNHLYFYWYRQILGQKVEFLVSFYNNEISEKSEIFDDQFSVERPDGSNFTLKIRSTKLEDSAMYFCASKHGLAGGLDTQYFGPGTRLTVL.

This clonotype has ten or more counts. This sequence joins TRBV7-6 and TRBJ2-7; D unclear. The V gene lost 2 bases and the J gene lost 5 bases, with 16 bases spanning the gap. Germline values: CDR1 SGHVS, CDR2 FNYEAQ. CDR3 length: 15 residues. CDR3: CASSLRVVTRDEQYF. CDR3 coding DNA: TGTGCCAGCAGCTTAAGGGTCGTGACCCGGGACGAGCAGTACTTC.

The J gene is TRBJ2-2, the V gene TRBV27; 7 bases line up with TRBD2. Germline V CDR1 and CDR2: MNHEY, SMNVEV (reference sequence). Trimming cost V 5 bases and J 6 bases; bases outside gene matches: 12. CDR3 length: 16 residues. DNA of the CDR3: TGTGCCAGCAGTAGAAGAAGCGGGGTCTCTGCCGGGGAGCTGTTTTTT. It specifies CASSRRSGVSAGELFF.

This clonotype was observed at least ten times. The chain has TRBV30 and TRBJ2-7, with D tentatively TRBD2 (6 bases). Germline loops: CDR1 GTSNPN, CDR2 SVGIG (reference sequence). Deletions cut 0 bases from V and 3 bases from J, with 18 bases between. The CDR3 covers 16 residues. CDR3 nucleotides: TGTGCCTGGAGTGTTGATGTAGGAGGGCGGGGCTACGAGCAGTACTTC. Translation gives CAWSVDVGGRGYEQYF.

This clonotype has at least ten counts. V gene TRBV7-3 combines with J gene TRBJ2-1, with 8 bases fitting TRBD1. The ends lost 5 bases at V and 3 bases at J; junction bases unmatched: 3. Germline V gives CDR1 SGHTA, CDR2 FQGTGA. This CDR3 spans 14 amino acids. The CDR3: CASSPTGGYNEQFF. CDR3 nucleotides: TGTGCCAGCAGCCCCACAGGGGGCTACAATGAGCAGTTCTTC. Looking up the rest from reference TRBV7-3 and TRBJ2-1 gives the full variable domain: GAGVSQTPSNKVTEKGKYVELRCDPISGHTALYWYRQSLGQGPEFLIYFQGTGAADDSGLPNDRFFAVRPEGSVSTLKIQRTERGDSAVYLCASSPTGGYNEQFFGPGTRLTVL.

This clonotype came up many times. V usage is TRBV15 and J usage is TRBJ1-1; a weak D match, TRBD1 (5 bases). Germline CDR1 is LNHNV and CDR2 is YYDKDF (reference sequence). The CDR3 is 15 amino acids. V lost 0 bases, J lost 6 bases, and 14 bases lay in between. The CDR3 DNA reads as TGTGCCACCAGCAGAGATGACGAGCGGGGGTCTGAAGCTTTCTTT. This gives the protein CATSRDDERGSEAFF.

Points on this clonotype: A much larger clone is a single base away; this may be a read error. The gene calls are TRBV5-1 and TRBJ1-1, with a tentative D call TRBD1 (5 bases). Per germline, CDR1 SGHRS and CDR2 YFSETQ. This CDR3 has 12 residues. The CDR3 spells CASSPDRSEALF. CDR3 coding DNA: TGCGCCAGCAGCCCAGACAGATCTGAAGCTCTCTTT.

This clonotype was recorded many times. V and J are TRBV6-1 and TRBJ2-4, with TRBD2 identical over 7 bases. This CDR3 comprises 13 residues. The germline CDR1 and CDR2 sequences are MNHNS and SASEGT. Trimming took 7 bases from V and 8 from J; bases not matched to a gene: 8. CDR3 loop: CASTPGGRDIQYF. The DNA of the CDR3 is TGTGCCAGCACGCCGGGGGGAAGGGACATTCAGTACTTC.

This clonotype was seen many times. The CDR3 is CASSPKGLAEQDTQYF. CDR3 DNA: TGTGCCAGTAGTCCGAAGGGACTAGCGGAGCAAGATACGCAGTATTTT. The chain couples TRBV19 to TRBJ2-3; TRBD2 aligns across 11 bases. Trimming at V came to 5 bases and at J to 5 bases, leaving 9 bases not matched to a gene. CDR1 and CDR2 (germline): LNHDA, SQIVND (reference sequence). The length of the CDR3 is 16 residues.

At least ten counts were recorded for this clonotype. The J gene is TRBJ2-7, the V gene TRBV7-9; D call uncertain. The CDR3 has 12 residues. V was trimmed by 1 base and J by 7 bases, leaving 8 bases between them. From germline, CDR1 is SEHNR and CDR2 FQNEAQ (reference sequence). The CDR3 spells CASSLGRWEQYF. CDR3 nucleotide sequence: TGTGCCAGCAGCTTAGGTCGGTGGGAGCAGTACTTC. The full variable domain, with the rest looked up from reference TRBV7-9 and TRBJ2-7, is DTGVSQNPRHKITKRGQNVTFRCDPISEHNRLYWYRQTLGQGPEFLTYFQNEAQLEKSRLLSDRFSAERPKGSFSTLEIQRTEQGDSAMYLCASSLGRWEQYFGPGTRLTVT.

There are many counts of this clonotype. The rearrangement uses TRBV7-8 and TRBJ1-1, with a possible D match to TRBD1 (5 bases). The CDR3 sequence is 13 residues long. V gave up 2 bases and J gave up 10 bases, with 14 bases separating them. CDR1 SGHVS and CDR2 FQNEAQ come from the germline V gene. The CDR3: CASSLREGAGAFF. The CDR3 nucleotides are TGTGCCAGCAGCTTACGTGAAGGGGCGGGAGCTTTCTTT.

This clonotype was found many times. CDR3 residues: CASSQGVQGMDTIYF. CDR3 sequence (DNA): TGTGCCAGCAGCCAAGGGGTTCAGGGGATGGACACCATATATTTT. The rearrangement uses TRBV3-1 and TRBJ1-3, with TRBD1 as a possible D gene (6 bases). The length of the CDR3 is 15 residues. Germline V CDR1 and CDR2: LGHDT, YNNKEL (reference sequence). V lost 1 base, J lost 8 bases, and 15 bases lay in between.

This chain connects TRBV13 to TRBJ1-2, with D perhaps TRBD1 (5 bases). Germline assignment: CDR1 PRHDT and CDR2 FYEKMQ (reference sequence). The CDR3 is made up of 17 amino acids. V was cut by 5 bases and J by 2 bases, with 21 bases left in between. The CDR3 here is CASSQQPPDPGNYGYTF. CDR3 sequence (DNA): TGTGCCAGCAGCCAACAGCCCCCGGACCCAGGGAACTATGGCTACACCTTC. The variable domain in full, with the rest retrieved from reference TRBV13 and TRBJ1-2, is AAGVIQSPRHLIKEKRETATLKCYPIPRHDTVYWYQQGPGQDPQFLISFYEKMQSDKGSIPDRFSAQQFSDYHSELNMSSLELGDSALYFCASSQQPPDPGNYGYTFGSGTRLTVV.

For this clonotype: A clone one base away is much larger, so this may be a read error. J is TRBJ2-1 and V is TRBV6-1; 14 bases are shared with TRBD2. The germline gives CDR1 MNHNS, CDR2 SASEGT. The ends lost 6 bases at V and 8 bases at J; junction bases unmatched: 9. CDR3 length equals 16 residues. DNA for the CDR3: TGTGCCAGCAGCTCTAGGACTAGCGGGGGGACTTATGAGCAGTTCTTC. It translates to CASSSRTSGGTYEQFF.

This clonotype has a count of ten or more. The J gene is TRBJ2-7, the V gene TRBV2; D uncertain. The CDR3 totals 13 residues. The germline CDR1 and CDR2 sequences are SNHLY and FYNNEI. Trimming took 3 bases from V and 2 from J, leaving 8 bases between them. The CDR3 DNA sequence: TGTGCCAGCAGTGATAGGGCACCCTACGAGCAGTACTTC. Translating gives CASSDRAPYEQYF.

The V and J genes are TRBV30 and TRBJ2-3, with D possibly being TRBD2 (5 bases). The CDR3 is made up of 14 amino acids. CDR1 is GTSNPN, CDR2 SVGIG, per germline (reference sequence). Trimming left V 2 bases short and J 6 bases short, with 15 bases between. This chain's CDR3 is CAWSPGSWLDTQYF. CDR3 DNA sequence: TGTGCCTGGAGTCCTGGGAGTTGGTTGGATACGCAGTATTTT. Complete variable domain (other parts from reference TRBV30 and TRBJ2-3): SQTIHQWPATLVQPVGSPLSLECTVEGTSNPNLYWYRQAAGRGLQLLFYSVGIGQISSEVPQNLSASRPQDRQFILSSKKLLLSDSGFYLCAWSPGSWLDTQYFGPGTRLTVL.

This clonotype was found once. The rearrangement links TRBV7-9 to TRBJ2-1, with 9 bases that match TRBD2. CDR3 length: 16 residues. Germline CDR1 SEHNR, CDR2 FQNEAQ (reference sequence). V lost 3 bases, J lost 9 bases, and 12 bases stayed unmatched. The CDR3 coding sequence is TGTGCCAGCAGCTTGACAGGGACTAGCAATCGGGCTGAGCAGTTCTTC. This gives the protein CASSLTGTSNRAEQFF. Variable domain in full (rest from reference TRBV7-9 and TRBJ2-1): DTGVSQNPRHKITKRGQNVTFRCDPISEHNRLYWYRQTLGQGPEFLTYFQNEAQLEKSRLLSDRFSAERPKGSFSTLEIQRTEQGDSAMYLCASSLTGTSNRAEQFFGPGTRLTVL.

In this sample, this clonotype turned up many times. The rearrangement links TRBV6-2 or TRBV6-3 to TRBJ2-7; 8 positions agree with TRBD2. The CDR3 spans 14 residues. Trimming took 3 bases from V and 3 from J; bases not matched to a gene: 4. Germline V gene data show CDR1 as MNHEY and CDR2 as SVGEGT. The CDR3 reads CASSYREGVYEQYF. In DNA, the CDR3 is TGTGCCAGCAGTTATCGGGAGGGGGTCTACGAGCAGTACTTC.

In regard to this clonotype: This sequence may be a read error, since a much larger clone differs from it by one base. The chain is built from TRBV20-1 and TRBJ2-3; tentatively, D is TRBD2 (6 bases). Germline-derived CDR1 and CDR2 are DFQATT and SNEGSKA (reference sequence). The CDR3 extends over 15 amino acids. Written as DNA, the CDR3 is TGCGGTGCTGGAGACGGTTTGGGGAGGACAGATACGCAGTATTTT. This translates into CGAGDGLGRTDTQYF.

Ten or more counts support this clonotype. The CDR3: CASSTLQGIGEAFF. CDR3 DNA sequence: TGTGCCAGTAGTACCCTACAGGGGATCGGTGAAGCTTTCTTT. The chain employs TRBV19 and TRBJ1-1; 7 bases are a match to TRBD1. This CDR3 is built from 14 residues. V was clipped by 4 bases and J by 7 bases; unmatched bases: 9. CDR1 LNHDA and CDR2 SQIVND come from the germline V gene (reference sequence).

Turning to this clonotype: It may be a read error: a sequence one base away is much more abundant. The V gene is TRBV30, the J gene TRBJ1-1; D is unresolved. The CDR3 is made up of 12 amino acids. The ends were cut back, 4 bases at V and 2 bases at J, with 8 bases in the middle. The germline CDR1 and CDR2 sequences are GTSNPN and SVGIG (reference sequence). The CDR3 nucleotides are TGTGCCTGGACGTCTGGAAACACTGAAGCTTTCTTT. This gives the protein CAWTSGNTEAFF. The entire variable domain, with the rest obtained from reference TRBV30 and TRBJ1-1, is as follows: SQTIHQWPATLVQPVGSPLSLECTVEGTSNPNLYWYRQAAGRGLQLLFYSVGIGQISSEVPQNLSASRPQDRQFILSSKKLLLSDSGFYLCAWTSGNTEAFFGQGTRLTVV.

The J gene is TRBJ2-3, the V gene TRBV28; D call uncertain. Germline CDR1 and CDR2: MDHEN and SYDVKM. This CDR3 has 11 amino acids. Trimming took off 8 bases at V and 4 bases at J, with 7 bases between the two ends. The CDR3 spells CASGKADTQYF. The CDR3 DNA reads as TGTGCCAGCGGAAAGGCAGATACGCAGTATTTT.